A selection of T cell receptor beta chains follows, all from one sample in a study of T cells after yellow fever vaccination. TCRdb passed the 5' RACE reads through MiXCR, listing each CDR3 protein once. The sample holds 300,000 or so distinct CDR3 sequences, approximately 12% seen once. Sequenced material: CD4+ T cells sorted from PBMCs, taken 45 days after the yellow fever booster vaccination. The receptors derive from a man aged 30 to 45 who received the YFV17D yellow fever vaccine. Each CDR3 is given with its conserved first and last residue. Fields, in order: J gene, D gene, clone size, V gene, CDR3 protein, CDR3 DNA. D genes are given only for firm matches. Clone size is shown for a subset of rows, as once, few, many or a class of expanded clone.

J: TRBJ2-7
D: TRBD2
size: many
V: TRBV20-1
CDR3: CSASHLREYEQYF
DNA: TGCAGTGCGAGCCACCTGCGGGAGTACGAGCAGTACTTC

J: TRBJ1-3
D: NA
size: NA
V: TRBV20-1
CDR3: CSAHSAGTAGNTIYF
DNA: TGCAGTGCTCATTCGGCAGGGACCGCTGGAAACACCATATATTTT

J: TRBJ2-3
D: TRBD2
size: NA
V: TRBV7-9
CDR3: CASSLVAGTWNTQYF
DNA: TGTGCCAGCAGCTTAGTAGCGGGAACATGGAATACGCAGTATTTT

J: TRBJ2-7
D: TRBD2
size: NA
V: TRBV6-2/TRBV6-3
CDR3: CASNFGREGEQYF
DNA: TGTGCCAGCAACTTTGGCAGGGAGGGCGAGCAGTACTTC

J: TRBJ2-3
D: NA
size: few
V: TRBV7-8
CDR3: CATTQTVQYTDTQYF
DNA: TGTGCCACTACCCAAACTGTCCAATACACAGATACGCAGTATTTT

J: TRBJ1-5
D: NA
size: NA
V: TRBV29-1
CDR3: CSVWGGVNQPQHF
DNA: TGCAGCGTGTGGGGGGGGGTCAATCAGCCCCAGCATTTT

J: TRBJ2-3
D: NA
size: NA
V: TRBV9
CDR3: CASGRGGMTSTDTQYF
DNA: TGTGCCAGCGGCAGGGGCGGCATGACTAGCACAGATACGCAGTATTTT

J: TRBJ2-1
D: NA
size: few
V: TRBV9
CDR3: CASSVGGRTLYNEQFF
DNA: TGTGCCAGCAGCGTAGGTGGGAGGACTCTTTACAATGAGCAGTTCTTC

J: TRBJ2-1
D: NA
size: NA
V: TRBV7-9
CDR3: CASSPQFF
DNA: TGTGCCAGCAGCCCACAGTTCTTC

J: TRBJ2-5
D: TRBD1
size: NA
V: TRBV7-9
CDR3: CASSLAGTGVGETQYF
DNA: TGTGCCAGCAGCTTAGCCGGGACAGGGGTCGGCGAGACCCAGTACTTC

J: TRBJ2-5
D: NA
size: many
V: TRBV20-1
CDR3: CSASKETQYF
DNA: TGCAGTGCTAGCAAGGAGACCCAGTACTTC

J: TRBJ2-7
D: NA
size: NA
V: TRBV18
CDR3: CASSPSGDHSEQYF
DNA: TGTGCCAGCTCACCCTCAGGGGACCACTCCGAGCAGTACTTC

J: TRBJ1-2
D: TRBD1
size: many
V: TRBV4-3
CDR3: CASSHGTGGHGYTF
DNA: TGCGCCAGCAGCCACGGGACAGGGGGCCATGGCTACACCTTC

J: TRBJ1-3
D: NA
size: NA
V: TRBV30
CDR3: CAWSEGTHSGNTIYF
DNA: TGTGCCTGGAGTGAGGGTACCCACTCTGGAAACACCATATATTTT

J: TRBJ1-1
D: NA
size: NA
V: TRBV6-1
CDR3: CASSKLDSVNTEAFF
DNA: TGTGCCAGCAGCAAGTTAGACAGTGTGAACACTGAAGCTTTCTTT

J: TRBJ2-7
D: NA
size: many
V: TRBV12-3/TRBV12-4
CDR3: CASSRPSYEQYF
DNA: TGTGCCAGCAGTCGACCGTCCTACGAGCAGTACTTC

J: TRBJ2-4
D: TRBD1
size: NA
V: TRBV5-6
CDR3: CASSPTGLAKNIQYF
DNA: TGTGCCAGCAGCCCGACAGGGCTAGCCAAAAACATTCAGTACTTC

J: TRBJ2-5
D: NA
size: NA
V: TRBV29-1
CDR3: CSVPHPSTETQYF
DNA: TGCAGCGTTCCACACCCAAGTACAGAGACCCAGTACTTC

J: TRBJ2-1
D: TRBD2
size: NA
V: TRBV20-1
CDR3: CSAILAGRGYNEQFF
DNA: TGCAGTGCTATACTAGCGGGGAGAGGGTACAATGAGCAGTTCTTC

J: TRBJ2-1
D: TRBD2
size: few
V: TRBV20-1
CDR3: CSARELGTSYGGEQFF
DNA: TGCAGTGCTAGAGAGTTGGGGACTAGCTACGGAGGCGAGCAGTTCTTC

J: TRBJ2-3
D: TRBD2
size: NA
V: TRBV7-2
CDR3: CASSKTSGRTDTQYF
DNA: TGTGCCAGCAGCAAAACTAGCGGGAGGACAGATACGCAGTATTTT

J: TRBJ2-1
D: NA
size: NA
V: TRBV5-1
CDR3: CASSLVQGFNEQFF
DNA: TGCGCCAGCAGCTTGGTACAGGGATTTAATGAGCAGTTCTTC

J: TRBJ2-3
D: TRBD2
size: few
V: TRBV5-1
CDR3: CASSNGLAGGPDTQYF
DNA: TGCGCCAGCAGCAACGGACTAGCGGGAGGACCAGATACGCAGTATTTT

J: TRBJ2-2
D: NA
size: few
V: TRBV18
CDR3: CASSSTEGGVTSIPGELFF
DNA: TGTGCCAGCTCAAGTACTGAAGGGGGAGTTACCAGCATCCCCGGGGAGCTGTTTTTT

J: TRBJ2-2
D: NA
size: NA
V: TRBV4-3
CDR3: CASSQEFGRSNTGELFF
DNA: TGCGCCAGCAGCCAAGAGTTTGGACGGTCGAACACCGGGGAGCTGTTTTTT

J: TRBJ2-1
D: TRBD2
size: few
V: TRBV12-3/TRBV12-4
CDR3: CASSSRTSGSRDEQFF
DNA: TGTGCCAGCAGTTCTCGGACTAGCGGGAGTCGGGATGAGCAGTTCTTC

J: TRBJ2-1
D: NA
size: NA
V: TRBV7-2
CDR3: CASSLLLARYEQFF
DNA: TGTGCCAGCAGCTTATTACTAGCTCGCTATGAGCAGTTCTTC

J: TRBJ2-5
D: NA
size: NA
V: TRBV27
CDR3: CASSLSQGFPQYF
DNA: TGTGCCAGCAGTTTATCGCAGGGGTTCCCCCAGTACTTC

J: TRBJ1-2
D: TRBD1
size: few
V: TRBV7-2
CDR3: CASRLEGRRGLGGYTF
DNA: TGTGCCAGCCGGTTAGAGGGCCGCAGGGGGCTAGGTGGCTACACCTTC

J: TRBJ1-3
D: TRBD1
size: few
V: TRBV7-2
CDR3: CASSATTGPGNTIYF
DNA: TGTGCCAGCAGCGCGACGACAGGGCCTGGAAACACCATATATTTT

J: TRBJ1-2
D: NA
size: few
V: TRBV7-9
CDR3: CASSPQAYGYTF
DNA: TGTGCCAGCAGCCCTCAGGCCTATGGCTACACCTTC

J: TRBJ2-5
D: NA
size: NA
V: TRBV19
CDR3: CASKVSGVETQYF
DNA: TGTGCCAGTAAAGTTTCAGGCGTGGAGACCCAGTACTTC

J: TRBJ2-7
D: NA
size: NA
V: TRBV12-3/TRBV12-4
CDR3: CASSFFQGGGDEQYF
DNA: TGTGCCAGCAGTTTCTTCCAGGGAGGTGGGGACGAGCAGTACTTC

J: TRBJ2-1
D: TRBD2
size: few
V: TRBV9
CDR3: CASSADSGTYNEQFF
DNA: TGTGCCAGCAGCGCAGATAGCGGGACCTACAATGAGCAGTTCTTC

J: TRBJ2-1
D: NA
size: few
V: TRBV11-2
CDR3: CASSSIPGWTRSYNEQFF
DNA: TGTGCCAGCAGCTCCATCCCGGGGTGGACCAGATCATACAATGAGCAGTTCTTC

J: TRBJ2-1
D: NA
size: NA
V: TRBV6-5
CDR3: CASRADRDVYEQFF
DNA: TGTGCCAGCAGGGCGGACCGGGACGTCTATGAGCAGTTCTTC